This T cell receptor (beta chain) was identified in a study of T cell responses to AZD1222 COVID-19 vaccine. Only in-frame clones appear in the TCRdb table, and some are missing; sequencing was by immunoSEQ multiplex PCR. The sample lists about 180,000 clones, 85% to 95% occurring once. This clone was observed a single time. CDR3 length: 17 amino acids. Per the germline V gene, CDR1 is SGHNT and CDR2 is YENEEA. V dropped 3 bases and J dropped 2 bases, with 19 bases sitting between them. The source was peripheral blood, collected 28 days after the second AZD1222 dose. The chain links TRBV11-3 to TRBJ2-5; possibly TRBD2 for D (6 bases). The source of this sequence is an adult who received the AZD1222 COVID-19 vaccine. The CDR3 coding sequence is TGTGCCAGCAGCTTTGCGGGGAGTCAGGTCCAACAAGAGACCCAGTACTTC. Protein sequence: CASSFAGSQVQQETQYF.